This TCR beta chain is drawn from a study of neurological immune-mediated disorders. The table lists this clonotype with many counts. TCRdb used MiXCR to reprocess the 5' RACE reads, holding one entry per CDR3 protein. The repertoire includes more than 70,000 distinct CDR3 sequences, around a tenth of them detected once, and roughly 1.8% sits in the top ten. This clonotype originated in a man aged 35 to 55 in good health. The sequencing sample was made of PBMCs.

CDR3 DNA sequence: TGTGCCAGCAGCTGGACAGGGTCTCCTGTAATCACCTACGAGCAGTACTTC. This codes for CASSWTGSPVITYEQYF. J is TRBJ2-7 and V is TRBV7-9; 8 bases are shared with TRBD1. Trimming took 4 bases from V and 2 from J; bases not matched to a gene: 13. This CDR3 contains 17 residues. Germline loops: CDR1 SEHNR, CDR2 FQNEAQ (reference sequence).